These 29 T cell receptor beta chains originate from one sample sequenced in a study of shared clonotypes between healthy human individuals. Libraries were prepared by immunoSEQ multiplex PCR; TCRdb keeps only in-frame clonotypes and omits some of them. The sample has 90,000 to 120,000 clones, roughly 70% seen once. Source material: memory CD8+ T cells sorted from blood. Subset denoted: CD45RO+ cells pooled with CCR7-negative TemRA cells. The receptor set was obtained from a woman aged 25 to 39 in good health.

The chain couples TRBV5-1 to TRBJ2-3; no firm D call. The germline CDR1 and CDR2 sequences are SGHRS and YFSETQ. CDR3 length: 14 amino acids. Trimming removed 0 bases from V and 5 bases from J, with 10 bases in between. CDR3 amino acids: CASSLVQYGDTQYF. CDR3 coding DNA: TGCGCCAGCAGCTTGGTCCAGTATGGAGATACGCAGTATTTT.

This clone was recorded only once. The chain links TRBV19 to TRBJ1-5; D is uncertain. V lost 5 bases and J lost 6, with 17 bases in between. Germline loops: CDR1 LNHDA, CDR2 SQIVND (reference sequence). This CDR3 region has 15 residues. The CDR3 DNA is TGTGCCAGTAGTGTGTCCGAGACCGCGGCTCAGCCCCAGCATTTT. It specifies CASSVSETAAQPQHF.

This rearrangement joins TRBV27 to TRBJ2-2, with 11 bases identical to TRBD1. Germline V gene data show CDR1 as MNHEY and CDR2 as SMNVEV (reference sequence). The CDR3 has 15 amino acids. The V segment lost 6 bases and the J segment 4 bases; nucleotides outside the gene matches: 4. The CDR3 sequence: CASRPGQGVTGELFF. DNA for the CDR3: TGTGCCAGCAGACCGGGACAGGGGGTCACCGGGGAGCTGTTTTTT.

This clone has only one observation. The chain recombines TRBV28 with TRBJ1-2; 8 bases align to TRBD1. V gave up 3 bases and J gave up 7 bases; unmatched junction bases: 10. Looked up from germline, CDR1 is MDHEN and CDR2 is SYDVKM. This CDR3 is 15 amino acids long. In DNA form, the CDR3 reads TGTGCCAGCAGTTTGACCTGGACAGGGCAGGTTGGCTACACCTTC. Translated, it gives CASSLTWTGQVGYTF.

Regarding this clone: Other DNA sequences from this sample encode an identical CDR3 as well. CDR3 nucleotides: TGTGCCAGCAGCGTAGGAGGCGGGAGCGATGAGCAGTTCTTC. Amino acid sequence: CASSVGGGSDEQFF. The J gene is TRBJ2-1, the V gene TRBV9; 7 bases are a match to TRBD2. The V and J ends lost 0 bases and 8 bases, in that order; junction bases with no gene match: 5. Per germline, CDR1 SGDLS and CDR2 YYNGEE. The CDR3 spans 14 residues.

The rearrangement joins TRBV30 to TRBJ1-5; D remains unclear. V was shortened by 0 bases and J by 1 base, with 4 bases between the two germline ends. Germline V gene data show CDR1 as GTSNPN and CDR2 as SVGIG (reference sequence). The CDR3 totals 13 residues. The DNA for the CDR3 is TGTGCCTGGAGTGTAGAGAGCAATCAGCCCCAGCATTTT. It yields the protein CAWSVESNQPQHF.

The chain joins TRBV27 to TRBJ2-2; 9 nucleotides agree with TRBD2. This CDR3 contains 16 residues. In germline, CDR1 is MNHEY, CDR2 SMNVEV (reference sequence). With V trimmed by 2 bases and J by 3 bases, 4 bases remained unmatched. CDR3 region: CASSLQAGGYTGELFF. The CDR3, as DNA: TGTGCCAGCAGTTTACAAGCGGGAGGCTACACCGGGGAGCTGTTTTTT.

The chain recombines TRBV25-1 with TRBJ1-3; D may be TRBD1 (6 bases). V lost 6 bases to trimming and J lost 0 bases, with 12 bases between them. Germline lookup yields CDR1 MGHDK and CDR2 SYGVNS. CDR3 length: 15 residues. This CDR3 is CASRGQTDSGNTIYF. CDR3 nucleotide sequence: TGTGCCAGCAGAGGACAGACTGACTCTGGAAACACCATATATTTT.

The chain is built from TRBV27 and TRBJ2-7; 8 positions match TRBD2. This CDR3 spans 14 amino acids. After removal of 6 bases from V and 1 base from J, the junction contained 5 bases not matched to a gene. CDR1 and CDR2 from the germline V gene are MNHEY and SMNVEV (reference sequence). The CDR3 reads CASRYTSGSYEQYF. The CDR3 bases are TGTGCCAGCAGATACACTAGCGGTTCCTACGAGCAGTACTTC.

The chain has TRBV28 and TRBJ2-7; tentatively, D is TRBD2 (6 bases). CDR3 length: 16 residues. V lost 5 bases and J 6 bases, leaving 23 bases between the germline ends. Germline V gene lookup returns CDR1 MDHEN and CDR2 SYDVKM. CDR3 sequence reads: CASSPLLGVDYSEQYF. The CDR3 DNA is TGTGCCAGCAGTCCTTTGCTGGGGGTGGACTACTCCGAGCAGTACTTC.

This clone has more than one count but fewer than ten. This chain connects TRBV6-5 to TRBJ1-2, with unresolved D. The V end was cut by 6 bases, the J end by 2 bases, with 10 bases between. CDR1 is MNHEY and CDR2 is SVGAGI in the germline V gene. This CDR3 is built from 13 residues. CDR3 bases: TGTGCCAGCAGCTCGGCCAGCAACTATGGCTACACCTTC. Protein sequence: CASSSASNYGYTF.

The chain joins TRBV19 to TRBJ1-2; D gene ambiguous. Trimming removed 1 base from V and 3 bases from J, with 9 bases in between. Germline V gene lookup returns CDR1 LNHDA and CDR2 SQIVND (reference sequence). This CDR3 has 14 amino acids. The chain's CDR3 is CASSIGRADYGYTF. The CDR3 DNA sequence: TGTGCCAGTAGTATAGGTCGGGCAGACTATGGCTACACCTTC.

This clone was observed a handful of times. The chain uses TRBV5-4 and TRBJ2-1, with D perhaps matching TRBD2 (6 bases). Germline V gene lookup returns CDR1 SGHNT and CDR2 YYREEE (reference sequence). The CDR3 totals 18 residues. V was cut by 7 bases and J by 1 base, with 24 bases left in between. The CDR3 sequence: CASGSPAEGRWSYNEQFF. In DNA form, the CDR3 reads TGTGCCAGCGGTTCCCCCGCGGAGGGCCGGTGGTCCTACAATGAGCAGTTCTTC. Variable domain in full (rest from reference TRBV5-4 and TRBJ2-1): ETGVTQSPTHLIKTRGQQVTLRCSSQSGHNTVSWYQQALGQGPQFIFQYYREEENGRGNFPPRFSGLQFPNYSSELNVNALELDDSALYLCASGSPAEGRWSYNEQFFGPGTRLTVL.

The chain combines TRBV18 with TRBJ2-1; the match to TRBD2 covers 10 bases. CDR1 KGHSH and CDR2 LQKENI come from the germline V gene. The V and J ends lost 1 base and 10 bases, in that order; junction bases with no gene match: 7. The CDR3 covers 15 residues. This CDR3 is CASSPQASGGGEQFF. CDR3 coding DNA: TGTGCCAGCTCACCACAGGCTAGCGGGGGAGGGGAGCAGTTCTTC.

This clone was seen ten or more times. The CDR3 DNA reads as TGTGCCAGCAGTGGACTAGCGGGAGGATCAGAGACCCAGTACTTC. Its translation is CASSGLAGGSETQYF. V usage is TRBV6-5 and J usage is TRBJ2-5, with 14 bases identical to TRBD2. Trimming took 5 bases from V and 4 from J; bases not matched to a gene: 3. The CDR3 extends over 15 amino acids. The germline V gene has CDR1 MNHEY and CDR2 SVGAGI.

Notes on this clone: This may arise from a read error, as a much more abundant clone is one base away. The rearrangement links TRBV19 to TRBJ2-3, with D perhaps matching TRBD2 (5 bases). Germline V lookup: CDR1 LNHDA, CDR2 SQIVND (reference sequence). V was cut by 1 base and J by 6 bases, with 11 bases left in between. The length of the CDR3 is 14 residues. The CDR3 DNA sequence: TGTGCCAGTAGTATAGCGGGAAAGTGTGATACGCAGTATTTT. Translating it yields CASSIAGKCDTQYF.

The chain carries TRBV7-9 and TRBJ1-4; D is perhaps TRBD1 (5 bases). CDR3 size: 17 residues. From germline, CDR1 is SEHNR and CDR2 FQNEAQ (reference sequence). Trimming pared 5 bases from V and 5 bases from J, leaving 21 bases between. CDR3 sequence (DNA): TGTGCCAGCAGCCCCACCGGGACCTACCTAGGGAATGAAAAACTGTTTTTT. As protein: CASSPTGTYLGNEKLFF. The variable domain in full, with the rest retrieved from reference TRBV7-9 and TRBJ1-4, is DTGVSQNPRHKITKRGQNVTFRCDPISEHNRLYWYRQTLGQGPEFLTYFQNEAQLEKSRLLSDRFSAERPKGSFSTLEIQRTEQGDSAMYLCASSPTGTYLGNEKLFFGSGTQLSVL.

DNA of the CDR3: TGTGCCAGCAGTGACGAGGGCAGGGGATATGGCAATGAGCAGTTCTTC. Translating it yields CASSDEGRGYGNEQFF. The genes are TRBV6-4 and TRBJ2-1, with D perhaps matching TRBD1 (6 bases). The germline CDR1 and CDR2 sequences are MRHNA and SNTAGT. This CDR3 has 16 residues. V shed 2 bases and J shed 6 bases, with 17 bases lying between them.

This clone was counted at least ten times. The chain carries TRBV25-1 and TRBJ2-3, with D possibly matching TRBD1 (6 bases). The V gene lost 7 bases and the J gene lost 0 bases, with 14 bases spanning the gap. Germline assignment: CDR1 MGHDK and CDR2 SYGVNS. This CDR3 is built from 15 residues. The CDR3 DNA reads as TGTGCCAGCACCGGGACAAGTTATAGCACAGATACGCAGTATTTT. Amino acid sequence: CASTGTSYSTDTQYF.

This clone was counted once. The J gene is TRBJ2-3, the V gene TRBV19; TRBD2 aligns across 10 bases. The CDR3 loop spans 17 amino acids. Germline CDR1 reads LNHDA; CDR2 reads SQIVND (reference sequence). The ends lost 1 base at V and 4 bases at J; junction bases unmatched: 8. The CDR3 loop reads CASSIGTSGRAADTQYF. The CDR3 DNA reads as TGTGCCAGTAGTATAGGGACTAGCGGAAGGGCGGCAGATACGCAGTATTTT.

The rearrangement links TRBV28 to TRBJ2-1; D is perhaps TRBD1 or TRBD2 (7 bases each). The CDR3 extends over 14 amino acids. Germline V gene lookup returns CDR1 MDHEN and CDR2 SYDVKM. V was clipped by 10 bases and J by 0 bases, with 13 bases between them. The CDR3 sequence: CAIQGGTSYNEQFF. As DNA, the CDR3 is TGTGCCATCCAGGGGGGGACCTCCTACAATGAGCAGTTCTTC.

The chain employs TRBV30 and TRBJ2-1, with 9 bases lining up with TRBD2. This CDR3 is 16 amino acids long. The germline CDR1 and CDR2 sequences are GTSNPN and SVGIG (reference sequence). V dropped 4 bases and J dropped 0; count of bases not matched to a gene: 7. In nucleotides, the CDR3 is TGTGCCTGGACTGGCGGGAGGGCGAGCTCCTACAATGAGCAGTTCTTC. Its translation: CAWTGGRASSYNEQFF.

The chain has TRBV29-1 and TRBJ2-5; TRBD2 matches at 12 bases. CDR1 and CDR2 from the germline V gene are SQVTM and ANQGSEA. The junction had 16 bases not matched to a gene; V was cut back by 6 bases and J by 11 bases. This CDR3 spans 15 amino acids. The CDR3 here is CSVYAASGGARGQYF. The CDR3 DNA sequence: TGCAGCGTCTATGCGGCTAGCGGGGGGGCCCGGGGACAGTACTTC.

This chain connects TRBV19 to TRBJ2-7; TRBD2 matches 9 bases. The trim removed 5 bases at V and 3 bases at J, leaving 5 bases unmatched. The CDR3 spans 14 residues. Per germline, CDR1 LNHDA and CDR2 SQIVND (reference sequence). DNA of the CDR3: TGTGCCAGTAGTCGGGCGGGAGGGCTCTACGAGCAGTACTTC. Translation gives CASSRAGGLYEQYF.

The chain carries TRBV6-4 and TRBJ2-1; D gene unclear. Germline V gene sequence: CDR1 MRHNA, CDR2 SNTAGT. Trimming shortened V by 0 bases and J by 10 bases, and 10 bases separated the two germline ends. The CDR3 is 13 residues long. CDR3 loop: CASSDSPADEQFF. The DNA of the CDR3 is TGTGCCAGCAGTGACTCACCCGCGGACGAGCAGTTCTTC.

In nucleotides, the CDR3 is TGTCGGGGCTACAATGAGCAGTTCTTC. Translating gives CRGYNEQFF. This chain uses TRBV5-3 with TRBJ2-1; tentatively, D is TRBD2 (5 bases). TRBV5-3 is an open reading frame, and its role is uncertain. This CDR3 has 9 residues.

The rearrangement links TRBV6-1 to TRBJ2-7; TRBD2 aligns across 7 bases. This CDR3 is built from 13 residues. The V gene end was trimmed by 6 bases and the J gene end by 4 bases; junction bases not matched to a gene: 6. Germline assignment: CDR1 MNHNS and CDR2 SASEGT. CDR3 region: CASRPPGGYEQYF. The CDR3 DNA sequence: TGTGCCAGCAGGCCGCCGGGGGGATACGAGCAGTACTTC.

This clone came up a few times. The J gene is TRBJ2-7, the V gene TRBV29-1; 7 bases fit TRBD2. The germline CDR1 and CDR2 sequences are SQVTM and ANQGSEA. The CDR3 runs 15 residues. Trimming at V came to 3 bases and at J to 0 bases, leaving 8 bases not matched to a gene. The CDR3: CSVEDGGRASYEQYF. CDR3 nucleotide sequence: TGCAGCGTTGAGGATGGTGGGAGGGCCTCCTACGAGCAGTACTTC.

CDR3 protein: CASSIGTGFSYEQYF. The CDR3 bases are TGTGCCAGCAGTATTGGTACAGGGTTCTCCTACGAGCAGTACTTC. The genes are TRBV6-1 and TRBJ2-7; TRBD1 might be the D (6 bases). Looked up from germline, CDR1 is MNHNS and CDR2 is SASEGT. Trimming left V 5 bases short and J 0 bases short, with 14 bases between. The CDR3 extends over 15 amino acids.